The source of this T cell receptor beta chain is a study of OX40 agonist ivuxolimab in advanced cancers. The method was immunoSEQ multiplex PCR; TCRdb's version includes in-frame clones alone and lacks a portion of them. Of 55,000 to 90,000 clones listed, approximately 86% were seen once; the top ten hold under 1%. The length of the CDR3 is 15 residues. Germline CDR1 and CDR2: SGHVS and FNYEAQ. The ends were cut back, 5 bases at V and 3 bases at J, with 14 bases in the middle. In its sample, this clone was seen a few times. The gene calls are TRBV7-6 and TRBJ1-3; a possible D gene is TRBD1 (6 bases). This clonotype was sampled from an adult with an advanced solid tumor such as melanoma, head and neck, liver or kidney cancer. This specimen consisted of CD4+ or CD8+ T cells sorted from blood, obtained in a trial of the OX40 agonist ivuxolimab. DNA for the CDR3: TGTGCCAGCAGCACCGGGACACCCTATGGAAACACCATATATTTT. This sequence encodes CASSTGTPYGNTIYF.